Following are 6 T cell receptor beta chains from one sample sequenced in a study of T-cell memory formation after mild COVID-19. One entry per CDR3 protein, called by TCRdb with MiXCR from the 5' RACE reads. This repertoire shows under 650,000 distinct CDR3 sequences, 15% to 20% found once; its top ten account for about 11%. Sequencing input: PBMCs or a T cell subset sorted from them (not recorded which). The source is an adult woman who had mild COVID-19 (a few samples of this study predate the infection). Cell type and time point are not known.

The chain joins TRBV20-1 to TRBJ2-5, with D perhaps assigned TRBD1 or TRBD2 (5 bases each). The CDR3 is made up of 13 amino acids. The germline V gene encodes CDR1 DFQATT and CDR2 SNEGSKA (reference sequence). V was cut by 3 bases and J by 1 base, with 9 bases left in between. The CDR3 region is CSASEGSQETQYF. For the CDR3, the DNA is TGCAGTGCTAGTGAGGGGTCCCAAGAGACCCAGTACTTC.

This clonotype has a handful of counts. The chain combines TRBV20-1 with TRBJ2-1; 9 bases match TRBD2. Germline CDR1 is DFQATT and CDR2 is SNEGSKA (reference sequence). V shed 6 bases, J shed 4 bases, and the junction held 10 bases outside the gene matches. The CDR3 is 15 amino acids. CDR3 coding DNA: TGCAGTGCCCCAGGGCCTAGCGGGGTTTACAATGAGCAGTTCTTC. It encodes CSAPGPSGVYNEQFF.

This clonotype was counted between two and nine times. This sequence joins TRBV12-3 or TRBV12-4 and TRBJ2-2; D gene uncertain. This CDR3 contains 12 residues. With 6 bases removed from V and 6 bases from J, the gap between germline ends came to 8 bases. This CDR3 reads CASSHQAGELFF. As DNA, the CDR3 is TGTGCCAGCAGCCATCAAGCCGGGGAGCTGTTTTTT.

There are a few counts of this clonotype. The chain recombines TRBV3-1 with TRBJ1-2; D gene uncertain. V lost 3 bases, J lost 0 bases, and 11 bases lay in between. This CDR3 region has 15 residues. CDR1 and CDR2 from the germline V gene are LGHDT and YNNKEL (reference sequence). For the CDR3, the DNA is TGTGCCAGCAGCCACCTAGGCACAACTAACTATGGCTACACCTTC. This codes for CASSHLGTTNYGYTF.

This sequence joins TRBV7-9 and TRBJ1-5; no reliable D call. Germline CDR1 reads SEHNR; CDR2 reads FQNEAQ (reference sequence). The V gene lost 5 bases and the J gene lost 3 bases, with 5 bases spanning the gap. The CDR3 has 12 residues. The CDR3 loop is CASSRNNQPQHF. CDR3 coding DNA: TGTGCCAGCAGCCGCAACAATCAGCCCCAGCATTTT.

This clonotype came up a few times. The chain joins TRBV27 to TRBJ2-1; TRBD2 matches 11 bases. Trimming at V came to 2 bases and at J to 8 bases, leaving 8 bases not matched to a gene. The germline CDR1 and CDR2 sequences are MNHEY and SMNVEV (reference sequence). The length of the CDR3 is 16 residues. CDR3 in amino acids: CASSLPTSGSGHEQFF. The CDR3 coding sequence is TGTGCCAGCAGTTTACCCACTAGCGGGAGTGGTCATGAGCAGTTCTTC.